One and the same sample provided the 3 T cell receptor beta chains below, sequenced in a study of cytomegalovirus exposure and HLA in healthy donors. PCR involved 60 Vbeta and 13 Jbeta primers. TCRdb keeps only in-frame clones here, not all; method: immunoSEQ multiplex PCR. The table records fewer than 140,000 clones, roughly 70% of them present only once. Sequences were obtained from PBMCs. Source of these receptors: a male donor in good health and CMV-seropositive.

The chain employs TRBV7-9 and TRBJ2-1, with 7 bases lining up with TRBD2. V gave up 1 base and J gave up 7 bases; unmatched junction bases: 10. The germline V gene has CDR1 SEHNR and CDR2 FQNEAQ (reference sequence). The CDR3 covers 16 residues. As DNA, the CDR3 is TGTGCCAGCAGCTTAGGTTACGGGGGGTCGGGTAATGAGCAGTTCTTC. This codes for CASSLGYGGSGNEQFF. Full variable domain (rest looked up from reference TRBV7-9 and TRBJ2-1): DTGVSQNPRHKITKRGQNVTFRCDPISEHNRLYWYRQTLGQGPEFLTYFQNEAQLEKSRLLSDRFSAERPKGSFSTLEIQRTEQGDSAMYLCASSLGYGGSGNEQFFGPGTRLTVL.

The chain has TRBV6-6 and TRBJ1-4; D remains ambiguous. The CDR3 is made up of 14 amino acids. Trimming pared 4 bases from V and 5 bases from J, leaving 11 bases between. Germline-derived CDR1 and CDR2 are MNHNY and SVGAGI (reference sequence). Here the CDR3 reads CASSSLRKNEKLFF. The CDR3 DNA follows: TGTGCCAGCAGTTCTCTCAGGAAGAATGAAAAACTGTTTTTT.

This chain joins TRBV4-2 and TRBJ2-6, with a weak D call TRBD1 (6 bases). This CDR3 comprises 19 residues. V gave up 4 bases and J gave up 0 bases, with 19 bases separating them. Germline values: CDR1 LGHNA, CDR2 YNFKEQ. DNA of the CDR3: TGTGCCAGCAGCCCAGGGGTTGGGATTACCTCCTCTGGGGCCAACGTCCTGACTTTC. Its translation: CASSPGVGITSSGANVLTF.